Given below is one T cell receptor beta chain in context. The antigen it binds to is not known. No per-base quality is available; no much larger clone lies one base away. Each collaborating institution followed its own protocols to collect whole blood in K2EDTA tubes. Collaborator samples were shipped for TCRbeta analysis as frozen whole blood, isolated PBMCs, or DNA extracted from either sample type. TCRbeta CDR3 regions were amplified from genomic DNA by means of the immunoSEQ Assay, a bias-controlled multiplex PCR. In the original analysis: Nucleated cell counts per sample were estimated from amplification of reference gene primers within the assay. To quantify the absolute abundance of each unique TCRbeta CDR3 rearrangement, sequence reads were collapsed and filtered. For each sample, productive Simpson clonality was calculated as the square root of Simpson's diversity index across productive rearrangements. The table was pulled from immuneACCESS by TCRdb, which kept in-frame rearrangements only. Such tables lose some clones; where checked, under half of the loss comes from unresolved V genes, and the rest has no known cause. V, J and clone size were drawn from that table, and D and trimming were deduced from the DNA. The sample table shows 200,000 to 250,000 clones, and 80% to 90% are seen once. 4.4% of the sample comes from the top ten.

This sample was included in a study of blood T cell repertoires in COVID-19 (dated by TCRdb to 2020 to 2021). Looking at the study overall: The collaborator samples originated in the United States, Italy and Spain and spanned the acute and convalescent phases of COVID-19. The dataset comprised deeply sampled blood TCRbeta repertoires from subjects exposed to, actively infected with, or recovered from COVID-19. Sample metadata almost always included a de-identified subject ID, COVID-19 status, age in years and sex. The samples were drawn from the first 160 participants of the ongoing ImmuneRACE study and from 950 to 1,500 subjects provided by 6 global collaborators. The repertoires were released in a freely available public database intended as a resource for research on the immune response to SARS-CoV-2. The prospective study material was composed of cDNA or gDNA derived from T cells, B-cell-depleted T cells, or PBMCs. HLA class I and class II types, where available, came from metadata supplied by the sample provider rather than from assay-based typing.

The investigation overall reported the following: Clinical and demographic metadata were provided uncurated, with the amount varying by source and participant.

At the junction V is shortened by 0 bases and J by 4 bases, with 16 bases in between. The CDR3 runs 16 amino acids, cysteine and phenylalanine included. Just the 48-base CDR3 DNA is kept, in frame starting at base 1. As encoded in the germline V gene, CDR1 is MGHRA while CDR2 is YSYEKL. Material: peripheral blood. The source of this sequence is a man in his forties or fifties with acute or convalescent COVID-19. Recombination linked TRBV4-1 to TRBJ2-7, and the D gene may be TRBD1, 7 bases matching. The encoded CDR3 is CASSQDQARGVYEQYF. In nucleotide form, the sequence is TGCGCCAGCAGCCAAGATCAGGCCAGGGGGGTATACGAGCAGTACTTC.